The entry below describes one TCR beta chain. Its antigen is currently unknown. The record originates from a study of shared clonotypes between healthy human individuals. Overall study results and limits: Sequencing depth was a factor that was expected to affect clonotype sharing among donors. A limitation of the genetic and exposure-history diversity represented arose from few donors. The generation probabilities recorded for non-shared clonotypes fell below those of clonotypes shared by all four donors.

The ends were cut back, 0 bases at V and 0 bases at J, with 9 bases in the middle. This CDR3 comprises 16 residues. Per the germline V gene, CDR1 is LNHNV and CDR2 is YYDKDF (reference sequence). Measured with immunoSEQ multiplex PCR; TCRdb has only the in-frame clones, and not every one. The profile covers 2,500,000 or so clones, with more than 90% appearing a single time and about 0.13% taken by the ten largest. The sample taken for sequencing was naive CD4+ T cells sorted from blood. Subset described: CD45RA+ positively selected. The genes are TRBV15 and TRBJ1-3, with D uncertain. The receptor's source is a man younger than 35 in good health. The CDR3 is CATSRDPSPSGNTIYF. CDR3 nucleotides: TGTGCCACCAGCAGAGATCCGAGCCCCTCTGGAAACACCATATATTTT.